The 2 T cell receptor beta chains below all came from one sample that was sequenced in a study of regulatory and conventional T cells in RAG deficiency. The sorted regulatory T cells were CD4+, CD25-high and CD127-low, with genomic DNA sequenced. TCRdb keeps only in-frame clones here, not all; method: immunoSEQ multiplex PCR. The sample carries under 30,000 clones, under 95% recorded once. This same sample was also part of a study on regulatory T cells. This second study notes: Primers: 52 TRBV forward and 13 TRBJ reverse.

The sequenced material came from Tregs sorted from blood. The receptors stem from a human donor in good health.

This chain links TRBV6-1 with TRBJ1-6; 7 bases align to TRBD1. The trim removed 6 bases at V and 4 bases at J, leaving 6 bases unmatched. Germline-derived CDR1 and CDR2 are MNHNS and SASEGT. This CDR3 comprises 15 residues. CDR3 sequence: CASSDRVIYNSPLHF. The CDR3, as DNA: TGTGCCAGCAGCGACAGGGTCATATATAATTCACCCCTCCACTTT.

In this sample, this clone turned up a few times. The J gene is TRBJ2-4, the V gene TRBV5-1, with TRBD1 matching 11 bases. The CDR3 covers 14 residues. CDR1 SGHRS and CDR2 YFSETQ come from the germline V gene. The V segment lost 3 bases and the J segment 7 bases; nucleotides outside the gene matches: 3. As DNA, the CDR3 is TGCGCCAGCAGCTCGGGACAGGGGGGTAACATTCAGTACTTC. The encoded protein is CASSSGQGGNIQYF.